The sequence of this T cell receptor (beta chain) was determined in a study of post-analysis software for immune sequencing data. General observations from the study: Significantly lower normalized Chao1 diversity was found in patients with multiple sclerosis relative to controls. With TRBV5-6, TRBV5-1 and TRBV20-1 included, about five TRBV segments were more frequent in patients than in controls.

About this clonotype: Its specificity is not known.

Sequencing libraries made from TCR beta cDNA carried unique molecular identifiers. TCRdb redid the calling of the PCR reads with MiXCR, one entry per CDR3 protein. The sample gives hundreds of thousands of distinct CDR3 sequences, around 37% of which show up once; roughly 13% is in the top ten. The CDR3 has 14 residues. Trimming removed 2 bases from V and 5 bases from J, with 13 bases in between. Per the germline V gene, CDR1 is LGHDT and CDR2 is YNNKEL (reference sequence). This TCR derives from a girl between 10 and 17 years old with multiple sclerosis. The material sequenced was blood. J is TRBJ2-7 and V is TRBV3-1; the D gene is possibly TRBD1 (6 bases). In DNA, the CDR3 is TGTGCCAGCAGCCAAAGGGGGACAACAGACGAGCAGTACTTC. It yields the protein CASSQRGTTDEQYF.